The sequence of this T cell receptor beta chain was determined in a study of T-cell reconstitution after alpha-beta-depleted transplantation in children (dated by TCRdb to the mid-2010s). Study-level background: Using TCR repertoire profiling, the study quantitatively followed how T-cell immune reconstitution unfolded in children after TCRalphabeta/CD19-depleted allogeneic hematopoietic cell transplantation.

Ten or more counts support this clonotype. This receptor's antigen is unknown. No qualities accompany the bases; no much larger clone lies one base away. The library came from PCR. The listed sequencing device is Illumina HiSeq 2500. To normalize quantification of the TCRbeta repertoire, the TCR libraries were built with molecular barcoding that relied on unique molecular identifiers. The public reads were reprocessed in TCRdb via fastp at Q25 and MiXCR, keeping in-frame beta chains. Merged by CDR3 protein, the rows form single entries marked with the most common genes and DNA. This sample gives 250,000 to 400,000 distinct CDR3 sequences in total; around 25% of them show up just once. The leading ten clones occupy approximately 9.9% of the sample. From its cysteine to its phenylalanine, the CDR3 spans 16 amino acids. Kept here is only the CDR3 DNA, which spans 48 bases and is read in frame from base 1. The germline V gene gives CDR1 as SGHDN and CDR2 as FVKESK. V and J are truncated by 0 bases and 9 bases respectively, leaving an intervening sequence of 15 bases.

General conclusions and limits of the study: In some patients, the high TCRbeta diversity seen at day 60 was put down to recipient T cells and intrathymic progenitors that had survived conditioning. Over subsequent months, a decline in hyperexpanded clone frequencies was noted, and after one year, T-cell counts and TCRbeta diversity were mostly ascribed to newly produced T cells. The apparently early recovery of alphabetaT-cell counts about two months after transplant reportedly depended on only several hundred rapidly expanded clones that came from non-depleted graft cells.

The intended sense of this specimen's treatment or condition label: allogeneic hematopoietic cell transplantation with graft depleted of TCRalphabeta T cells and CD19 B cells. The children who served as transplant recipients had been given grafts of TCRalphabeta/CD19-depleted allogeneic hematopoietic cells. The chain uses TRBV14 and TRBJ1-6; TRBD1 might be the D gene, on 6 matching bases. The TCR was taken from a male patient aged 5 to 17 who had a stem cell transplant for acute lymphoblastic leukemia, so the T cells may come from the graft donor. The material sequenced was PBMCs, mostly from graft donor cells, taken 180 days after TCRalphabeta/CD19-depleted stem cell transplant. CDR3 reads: CASSQDRGVPSSPLHF. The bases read TGTGCCAGCAGCCAAGACAGGGGTGTCCCCTCTTCACCCCTCCACTTT.